The clone carrying this T cell receptor beta chain was detected only a few times. Antigen specificity is unknown. The data originate from a study of blood T cells in healthy people across ages. Study summary: Template switching captured about one barcoded beta molecule per two T cells.

Overall study results and limits: Older age went with lower TCR beta diversity per million T cells, in a roughly linear way.

Together with a sample-barcoded 5' primer, a J-beta primer mix was included in a second PCR lasting about 7 to 12 cycles. TCRdb reprocessed the 5' RACE reads with MiXCR, giving one entry per CDR3 protein. The repertoire holds about a million distinct CDR3 sequences, with roughly two fifths as singletons. PBMCs numbering at least 7 million were isolated per sample. Trimming left V 2 bases short and J 3 bases short, with 5 bases between. Germline loops: CDR1 LGHNA, CDR2 YNFKEQ. The CDR3 has 12 amino acids. This TCR was recovered from a man aged 18 to 30 in good health. The sequenced material came from blood. The V call is TRBV4-2, the J call TRBJ2-7; no definite D call. CDR3 nucleotide sequence: TGTGCCAGCAGCCAATCAATCTACGAGCAGTACTTC. Protein: CASSQSIYEQYF.